The rows below give T cell receptor beta chains drawn from one sample of a study of blood T cell repertoires in COVID-19. TCRdb's copy holds only in-frame clones and misses some; the assay was immunoSEQ multiplex PCR. The table lists approximately 140,000 clones, about 86% of them singletons. Sequenced: peripheral blood. The receptors were gathered from a man between 65 and 79 years old with acute or convalescent COVID-19. Both conserved end residues are part of each CDR3. The size of a clone is reported for some rows only, either as once, few or many, or as a class for expanded clones.

j_call v_call clone_size cdr3_aa
TRBJ2-2 TRBV21-1 - CASNPGTGVTGELFF
TRBJ2-7 TRBV27 - CASSPNLSFDREYEQYF
TRBJ2-3 TRBV7-9 - CASSLGTSSYTQYF
TRBJ2-2 TRBV7-2 - CASSPPGLRGELFF
TRBJ2-6 TRBV7-2 - CASSTGSGANVLTF
TRBJ1-1 TRBV7-9 - CASTPEAFF
TRBJ2-1 TRBV5-4 - CASTVTEGYNEQFF
TRBJ2-2 TRBV6-2/TRBV6-3 - CASSRTSGTNTGELFF
TRBJ2-7 TRBV28 - CASSLWGQGYEQYF
TRBJ2-5 TRBV5-8 - CASSLARGRADQETQYF
TRBJ2-7 TRBV4-3 - CASSQSTGQAYEQYF
TRBJ2-3 TRBV18 - CASSRSGTSGMRSTDTQYF
TRBJ2-7 TRBV2 - CASSAEGVGYEQYF
TRBJ2-7 TRBV4-2 - CASSQVGGSSYEQYF
TRBJ2-7 TRBV11-1 - CASSIAGVRNEQYF
TRBJ2-3 TRBV7-6 - CASSILQGADTQYF
TRBJ2-7 TRBV4-3 - CASSRYQGHYEQYF
TRBJ2-3 TRBV2 - CASSDLRASTDTQYF
TRBJ2-1 TRBV29-1 - CSVVGGALSSYNEQFF
TRBJ2-3 TRBV28 - CASSLGLAGKENRADTQYF
TRBJ2-5 TRBV7-2 - CASSPRVREETQYF
TRBJ2-5 TRBV5-1 - CASSLGPDQETQYF
TRBJ2-1 TRBV5-6 - CASSLADEQFF
TRBJ2-7 TRBV6-2/TRBV6-3 - CASSYGHSYEQYF
TRBJ2-2 TRBV5-4 - CASSPTVTGELFF
TRBJ2-4 TRBV28 - CASAGNIQYF
TRBJ2-5 TRBV9 once CASSPEEGVWGRKETQYF
TRBJ2-7 TRBV5-1 once CASSLGGGAGYEQYF
TRBJ2-7 TRBV28 - CASSSPGQPISYEQYF
TRBJ1-4 TRBV5-4 - CASSIRDRGGYEKLFF
TRBJ2-5 TRBV28 - CASSPTRTGVETQYF
TRBJ2-1 TRBV28 - CASRSGGGGNEQFF
TRBJ1-5 TRBV14 - CASSQDSNQPQHF
TRBJ1-2 TRBV14 - CASSRTGGKSNYGYTF
TRBJ2-7 TRBV7-8 - CASSLWTDTYEQYF
TRBJ1-1 TRBV3-1/TRBV3-2 - CASSLPETEAFF
TRBJ2-7 TRBV28 - CASRPTSGSDEQYF
TRBJ1-2 TRBV5-1 few CASSLGTRGYTF
TRBJ2-1 TRBV4-1 once CASSQEGAGYYNEQFF
TRBJ2-1 TRBV15 - CATSSGDIGRRDNEQFF
TRBJ1-6 TRBV5-8 - CASSLVGRGFNSPLHF
TRBJ2-7 TRBV5-1 - CASSLDGPYEQYF
TRBJ1-5 TRBV6-5 - CASSRDGVQPQHF
TRBJ2-2 TRBV7-2 - CASSLEQATGELFF
TRBJ1-1 TRBV9 few CASSAQNTEAFF
TRBJ1-1 TRBV7-2 - CASSFRGGRAEAFF
TRBJ2-3 TRBV6-5 - CASSYVGQGGTQYF
TRBJ2-7 TRBV9 - CASSVGPGQDVYEQYF
TRBJ2-5 TRBV5-4 few CASSLKSGQETQYF
TRBJ2-7 TRBV28 - CASSRQATYEQYF